Listed here are 9 T cell receptor beta chains from one sample, sequenced in a study of CD8+CD57+ T cells in acquired aplastic anemia. Using genomic DNA as the template, TCR beta VDJ and CDR3 profiling was carried out. A single record per CDR3 protein comes from TCRdb applying MiXCR to the reads. This table holds 60,000 to 75,000 distinct CDR3 sequences, less than 65% found once. Sequenced: sorted CD4+, CD8+, or CD8+CD57+ T cells (not recorded which) from PBMCs. The receptors were gathered from a human donor in good health, serving as a control.

Of note for this clonotype: With a much larger clone just one base away, this may be a read error. The chain recombines TRBV6-4 with TRBJ2-3; D tentatively fits TRBD1 or TRBD2 (6 bases each). The germline gives CDR1 MRHNA, CDR2 SNTAGT. The CDR3 is made up of 14 amino acids. The V gene lost 8 bases and the J gene lost 10 bases, with 22 bases spanning the gap. In DNA form, the CDR3 reads TGTGCCAGCGGCGACGGGAAAAGGGGGGATGCGCAGTATTTT. Its protein is CASGDGKRGDAQYF.

The rearrangement joins TRBV7-6 to TRBJ2-7; no clear D. V lost 5 bases to trimming and J lost 3 bases, with 23 bases between them. The germline V gene has CDR1 SGHVS and CDR2 FNYEAQ. This CDR3 comprises 17 residues. The CDR3 DNA follows: TGTGCCAGCAGCCCAAAGGCGACAACCAGCTCCTACTACGAGCAGTACTTC. It yields the protein CASSPKATTSSYYEQYF.

In this sample, this clonotype turned up many times. V usage is TRBV5-1 and J usage is TRBJ2-1; 12 nucleotides match TRBD2. Germline CDR1 reads SGHRS; CDR2 reads YFSETQ. The length of the CDR3 is 15 residues. J was trimmed by 7 bases and V by 0 bases; bases with no gene match: 2. The CDR3 sequence: CASSLGLAGVNEQFF. The CDR3 DNA reads as TGCGCCAGCAGCTTGGGACTAGCGGGAGTGAATGAGCAGTTCTTC.

V is TRBV10-2 and J is TRBJ1-1, with D tentatively TRBD1 (5 bases). Trimming stripped 8 bases from V and 3 bases from J, with 16 bases between. CDR3 length: 14 residues. Germline V lookup: CDR1 WSHSY, CDR2 SAAADI. CDR3 nucleotides: TGCGCCAGCTCACTTAAACAGGCGGACACTGAAGCTTTCTTT. Its protein product is CASSLKQADTEAFF.

The V gene is TRBV19, the J gene TRBJ1-5, with TRBD1 as a possible D gene (5 bases). V was cut by 5 bases and J by 2 bases, with 16 bases left in between. Germline V gene data show CDR1 as LNHDA and CDR2 as SQIVND (reference sequence). This CDR3 comprises 16 residues. CDR3 nucleotides: TGTGCCAGTAGTGGACAAGGTAGAGGGGGCAATCAGCCCCAGCATTTT. This codes for CASSGQGRGGNQPQHF.

The table lists this clonotype with many counts. V usage is TRBV6-1 and J usage is TRBJ2-5, with a tentative D call TRBD2 (5 bases). The germline V gene has CDR1 MNHNS and CDR2 SASEGT. Trimming pared 6 bases from V and 4 bases from J, leaving 9 bases between. The CDR3 loop spans 12 amino acids. The CDR3 region has the DNA TGTGCCAGCAGAGATAGCGCAGAGACCCAGTACTTC. The encoded protein is CASRDSAETQYF.

The table lists this clonotype with many counts. This rearrangement joins TRBV3-1 to TRBJ2-1, with 9 nucleotides matching TRBD2. V was clipped by 3 bases and J by 7 bases; unmatched bases: 10. Looked up from germline, CDR1 is LGHDT and CDR2 is YNNKEL (reference sequence). The CDR3 spans 16 residues. CDR3 nucleotides: TGTGCCAGCAGCCACGGCATAGCGGGAGTGGTTAATGAGCAGTTCTTC. It encodes CASSHGIAGVVNEQFF.

V usage is TRBV19 and J usage is TRBJ2-7, with 14 bases lining up with TRBD2. CDR1 is LNHDA and CDR2 is SQIVND in the germline V gene (reference sequence). With V trimmed by 3 bases and J by 0 bases, 4 bases remained unmatched. The CDR3 is 17 amino acids. In DNA, the CDR3 is TGTGCCAGTAGTATGGGGACTAGCGGGAGTGTCTCCTACGAGCAGTACTTC. Its translation is CASSMGTSGSVSYEQYF.

The gene calls are TRBV11-3 and TRBJ1-1, with D possibly matching TRBD1 (6 bases). CDR1 SGHNT and CDR2 YENEEA come from the germline V gene. The V end was cut by 1 base, the J end by 3 bases, with 9 bases between. The CDR3 is 14 amino acids. The CDR3 DNA follows: TGTGCCAGCAGCTTAGTCACAGGGCACACTGAAGCTTTCTTT. It encodes CASSLVTGHTEAFF. Full variable domain (outside the CDR3, taken from reference TRBV11-3 and TRBJ1-1): EAGVVQSPRYKIIEKKQPVAFWCNPISGHNTLYWYLQNLGQGPELLIRYENEEAVDDSQLPKDRFSAERLKGVDSTLKIQPAELGDSAVYLCASSLVTGHTEAFFGQGTRLTVV.